This T cell receptor (beta chain) comes out of a study of cytomegalovirus exposure and HLA in healthy donors. Study context: From about 179 million T cells, an earlier analysis saw under 140 million unique TCR beta sequences.

To note about this clone: Antigen unknown.

With V trimmed by 3 bases and J by 5 bases, 8 bases remained unmatched. The CDR3 is 15 residues long. Germline values: CDR1 SGDLS, CDR2 YYNGEE. With 60 Vbeta and 13 Jbeta primers, the PCR was carried out. Profiling relied on immunoSEQ multiplex PCR, and the TCRdb table lists in-frame clones only, not all of them. This sample has some 150,000 clones, with 82% found just once. Findings of the study overall: Specific recognition of CMV antigens was confirmed in vitro for three chains (all CMV-associated). Later analysis identified a missense DCLRE1C variant that was linked to TCR beta V- and J-gene trimming. In all likelihood, a cluster of highly shared sequence variants was a sequencing artifact.

This chain links TRBV9 with TRBJ2-7, with TRBD1 identical over 10 bases. Sequencing was performed on PBMCs. The clonotype was recovered from a male donor in good health and CMV-seronegative. CDR3 sequence (DNA): TGTGCCAGCAGCGCCCTACCGGGACAGGGGAACGAGCAGTACTTC. It codes for CASSALPGQGNEQYF.